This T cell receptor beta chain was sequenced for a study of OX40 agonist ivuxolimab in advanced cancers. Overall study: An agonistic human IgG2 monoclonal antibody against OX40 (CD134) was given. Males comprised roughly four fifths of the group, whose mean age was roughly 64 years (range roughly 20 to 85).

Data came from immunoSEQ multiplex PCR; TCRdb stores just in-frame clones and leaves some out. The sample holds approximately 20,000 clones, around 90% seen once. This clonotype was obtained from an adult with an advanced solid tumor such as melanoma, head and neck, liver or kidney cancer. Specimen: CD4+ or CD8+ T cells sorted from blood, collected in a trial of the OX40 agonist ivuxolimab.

CDR3 in amino acids: CASSQVSTGSLYEQYF. DNA for the CDR3: TGCGCCAGCAGCCAAGTTAGTACCGGGAGTCTCTACGAGCAGTACTTC. This chain connects TRBV4-3 to TRBJ2-7, with D possibly matching TRBD2 (6 bases). CDR3 length: 16 residues. Trimming removed 1 base from V and 3 bases from J, with 16 bases in between. Germline lookup yields CDR1 LGHNA and CDR2 YSLEER.